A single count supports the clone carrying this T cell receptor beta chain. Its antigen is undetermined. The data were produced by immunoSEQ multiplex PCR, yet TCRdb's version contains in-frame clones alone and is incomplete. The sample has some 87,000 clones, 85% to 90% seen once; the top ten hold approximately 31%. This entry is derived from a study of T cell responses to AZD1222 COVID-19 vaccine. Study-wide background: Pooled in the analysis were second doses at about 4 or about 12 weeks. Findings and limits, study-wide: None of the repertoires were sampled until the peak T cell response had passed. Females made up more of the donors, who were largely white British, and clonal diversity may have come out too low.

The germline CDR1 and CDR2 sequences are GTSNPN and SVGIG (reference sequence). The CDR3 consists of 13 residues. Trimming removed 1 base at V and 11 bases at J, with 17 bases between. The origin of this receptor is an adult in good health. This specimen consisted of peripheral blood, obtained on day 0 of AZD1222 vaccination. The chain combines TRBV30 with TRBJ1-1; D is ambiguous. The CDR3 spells CAWSGSAGPPAFF. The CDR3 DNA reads TGTGCCTGGAGTGGATCAGCAGGTCCGCCGGCTTTCTTT. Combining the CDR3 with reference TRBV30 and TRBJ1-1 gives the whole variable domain SQTIHQWPATLVQPVGSPLSLECTVEGTSNPNLYWYRQAAGRGLQLLFYSVGIGQISSEVPQNLSASRPQDRQFILSSKKLLLSDSGFYLCAWSGSAGPPAFFGQGTRLTVV.